This note documents a single T cell receptor (beta chain) sequence. Antigen specificity is unknown. The sample is drawn from a study of shared clonotypes between healthy human individuals. Study information: CD8 memory received one plate per donor, CD8 naive two, CD4 memory three and CD4 naive three.

V was trimmed by 0 bases and J by 6 bases, leaving 9 bases between them. The CDR3 contains 14 residues. The germline CDR1 and CDR2 sequences are SGHNT and YYREEE (reference sequence). About 33,000 T cell genomes (approximately 180 ng DNA) went into each sorted-subset replicate. Repertoires were generated with immunoSEQ multiplex PCR, while TCRdb's copy carries only in-frame clones and drops some. Of around 1,900,000 clones listed, around 93% are singletons. Study observations and caveats: Memory subsets generally showed lower estimated richness than naive subsets. Clonotype sharing among donors was thought likely to change with sequencing depth.

The naive CD8 subset, CD45RO-negative cells positively selected for CCR7, excluded terminally differentiated effector memory CD45RA+ cells. Sequencing was done on a sample of naive CD8+ T cells from PBMCs. The chain has TRBV5-4 and TRBJ2-2; D ambiguous. This sequence was found in a man aged 18 to 30 in good health. Some clones in this sample may be carry-over from other donors' samples. This CDR3 reads CASSLGQLPGELFF. CDR3 in DNA: TGTGCCAGCAGCTTGGGGCAGTTACCCGGGGAGCTGTTTTTT.